The text below deals with one T cell receptor beta chain. Per germline, CDR1 SGHAT and CDR2 FQDESV (reference sequence). The CDR3 loop spans 15 amino acids. V lost 1 base and J lost 2; bases outside the gene matches: 0. Profiled with immunoSEQ multiplex PCR; TCRdb holds only in-frame clones, not every one. This sample has hundreds of thousands of clones, with roughly 90% found just once. This entry comes from a study of blood T cell repertoires in COVID-19. Study as a whole: The analysed material was cDNA or gDNA that came from T cells, B-cell-depleted T cells, or PBMCs.

The sequenced sample was peripheral blood. The clonotype comes from a woman in her twenties or thirties with COVID-19, enrolled during active disease. The chain has TRBV11-1 and TRBJ2-7; 12 nucleotides line up with TRBD2. CDR3 amino acids: CASSLGLAGAYEQYF. The CDR3 DNA sequence: TGTGCCAGCAGCTTAGGACTAGCGGGGGCCTACGAGCAGTACTTC.